This T cell receptor (beta chain) stems from a study of chemoradiotherapy in HPV16-positive cancers. Germline assignment: CDR1 SGHDN and CDR2 FVKESK. The length of the CDR3 is 13 residues. The V and J ends lost 5 bases and 3 bases, in that order; junction bases with no gene match: 2. TCRdb's copy holds only in-frame clones and misses some; the assay was immunoSEQ multiplex PCR. The sample shows some 21,000 clones, around 87% of them seen only once. The genes are TRBV14 and TRBJ1-1; TRBD1 matches 8 bases. The input for sequencing was blood, taken from a patient who underwent chemoradiotherapy. The receptor was derived from a human donor with HPV-associated anogenital cancer. CDR3 sequence (DNA): TGTGCCAGCAGCGGACAGGGTTACACTGAAGCTTTCTTT. It is translated as CASSGQGYTEAFF.